The next 30 T cell receptor beta chains were all read from a single sample in a study of vaccination effects on CD4 cells after COVID-19. TCRdb's copy holds only in-frame clones and misses some; the assay was immunoSEQ multiplex PCR. The sample lists 30,000 or so clones; roughly 81% were seen once. CD4+ T cells were isolated after about eleven days of culture. The cohort was immunized with two doses of either the BNT162b2 or mRNA-1273 vaccine. Their antigen targets remain unknown. The sample consisted of CD4+ T cells from PBMCs cultured without peptide, taken after COVID-19 vaccination. These receptors were obtained from a human donor who received a COVID-19 vaccine.

The V call is TRBV5-4, the J call TRBJ1-6; TRBD1 agrees at 7 bases. The CDR3 extends over 15 amino acids. The V and J ends lost 0 bases and 9 bases, in that order; junction bases with no gene match: 6. Germline V gives CDR1 SGHNT, CDR2 YYREEE (reference sequence). The CDR3 region is CASSLADRVASPLHF. The CDR3 bases are TGTGCCAGCAGCTTGGCTGACAGGGTAGCTTCACCCCTCCACTTT.

J is TRBJ2-7 and V is TRBV11-2, with 11 bases lining up with TRBD2. The V gene's germline CDR1 is SGHAT and CDR2 FQNNGV. Trimming removed 5 bases from V and 3 bases from J; junction bases left unmatched: 3. The CDR3 is made up of 14 amino acids. CDR3 sequence: CASSPGTSGYEQYF. The CDR3 nucleotides are TGTGCCAGCAGCCCTGGGACTAGCGGCTACGAGCAGTACTTC.

The genes are TRBV7-2 and TRBJ2-2; D not certain. The CDR3 covers 14 residues. Looked up from germline, CDR1 is SGHTA and CDR2 is FQGNSA. Deletions cut 0 bases from V and 4 bases from J, with 6 bases between. The CDR3 protein is CASSLAFTTGELFF. CDR3 bases: TGTGCCAGCAGCTTAGCCTTTACCACCGGGGAGCTGTTTTTT.

V gene TRBV7-2 combines with J gene TRBJ2-2, with a weak D call TRBD1 (5 bases). Trimming took off 1 base at V and 5 bases at J, with 11 bases between the two ends. Looked up from germline, CDR1 is SGHTA and CDR2 is FQGNSA. The CDR3 sequence is 15 residues long. The CDR3 here is CASSLVARVTGELFF. CDR3 nucleotide sequence: TGTGCCAGCAGCTTAGTTGCCAGGGTGACCGGGGAGCTGTTTTTT.

The V and J genes are TRBV11-2 and TRBJ1-2; D not resolved. This CDR3 comprises 17 residues. CDR1 is SGHAT, CDR2 FQNNGV, per germline. V was shortened by 3 bases and J by 2 bases, with 19 bases between the two germline ends. The CDR3 is CASSFFGEQRYNYGYTF. As DNA, the CDR3 is TGTGCCAGCAGCTTTTTTGGGGAACAGAGGTACAACTATGGCTACACCTTC.

The CDR3 DNA sequence: TGTGCCAGCAGTACCACAGGGTTCACTGAAGCTTTCTTT. The encoded protein is CASSTTGFTEAFF. The rearrangement joins TRBV6-2 or TRBV6-3 to TRBJ1-1, with D possibly being TRBD1 (6 bases). Germline-derived CDR1 and CDR2 are MNHEY and SVGEGT. V was pared by 5 bases and J by 4 bases, with 11 bases between. The CDR3 is 13 residues long.

This clone has just a few counts. The rearrangement joins TRBV28 to TRBJ2-2, with 7 bases fitting TRBD1. This CDR3 spans 13 amino acids. Losses at the gene ends were 9 bases for V and 1 base for J; bases not matched to a gene: 2. Germline V gives CDR1 MDHEN, CDR2 SYDVKM. CDR3 nucleotides: TGTGCCAGTAGGACAGGGAACACCGGGGAGCTGTTTTTT. Protein: CASRTGNTGELFF. Using reference TRBV28 and TRBJ2-2 for the parts outside the CDR3, the full variable domain is DVKVTQSSRYLVKRTGEKVFLECVQDMDHENMFWYRQDPGLGLRLIYFSYDVKMKEKGDIPEGYSVSREKKERFSLILESASTNQTSMYLCASRTGNTGELFFGEGSRLTVL.

The chain links TRBV3-1 (or the pseudogene TRBV3-2) to TRBJ1-2; possibly TRBD1 for D (5 bases). The V gene's germline CDR1 is LGHDT and CDR2 YNNKEL (reference sequence). V lost 4 bases and J lost 0, with 6 bases in between. This CDR3 has 13 residues. The CDR3 protein is CASSRQTNYGYTF. The DNA of the CDR3 is TGTGCCAGCAGCCGACAGACTAACTATGGCTACACCTTC.

CDR3 in amino acids: CASSYMNTEAFF. CDR3 nucleotide sequence: TGTGCCAGCAGTTACATGAACACTGAAGCTTTCTTT. V and J are TRBV12-3 or TRBV12-4 and TRBJ1-1; D call uncertain. There are 12 residues in the CDR3. Trimming took off 4 bases at V and 0 bases at J, with 3 bases between the two ends.

The chain joins TRBV5-1 to TRBJ2-5, with TRBD2 identical over 12 bases. J was trimmed by 1 base and V by 3 bases; bases with no gene match: 7. Germline V gene sequence: CDR1 SGHRS, CDR2 YFSETQ. CDR3 length: 17 amino acids. The chain's CDR3 is CASSSSRTSGTQETQYF. The CDR3 coding sequence is TGCGCCAGCAGCTCATCACGGACTAGCGGGACCCAAGAGACCCAGTACTTC.

The chain recombines TRBV18 with TRBJ2-7; D is perhaps TRBD1 (5 bases). In germline, CDR1 is KGHSH, CDR2 LQKENI. This CDR3 has 14 residues. V was shortened by 9 bases and J by 5 bases, with 20 bases between the two germline ends. CDR3 DNA sequence: TGTGCCAGTTTTTTCGGGCAGGGTCACGACGAGCAGTACTTC. Encoded protein: CASFFGQGHDEQYF. The entire variable domain, with the rest obtained from reference TRBV18 and TRBJ2-7, is as follows: NAGVMQNPRHLVRRRGQEARLRCSPMKGHSHVYWYRQLPEEGLKFMVYLQKENIIDESGMPKERFSAEFPKEGPSILRIQQVVRGDSAAYFCASFFGQGHDEQYFGPGTRLTVT.

V and J are TRBV6-6 and TRBJ1-2; D ambiguous. This CDR3 has 11 amino acids. Germline CDR1 MNHNY, CDR2 SVGAGI (reference sequence). V lost 5 bases to trimming and J lost 2 bases, with 3 bases between them. The CDR3 region is CASSTNYGYTF. The CDR3 coding sequence is TGTGCCAGCAGTACCAACTATGGCTACACCTTC.

The J gene is TRBJ1-2, the V gene TRBV11-2, with unresolved D. Germline values: CDR1 SGHAT, CDR2 FQNNGV. This CDR3 is 15 amino acids long. V lost 1 base and J 3 bases, leaving 12 bases between the germline ends. CDR3 coding DNA: TGTGCCAGCAGCTTAGGTCTCAGCTCGTACTATGGCTACACCTTC. As protein: CASSLGLSSYYGYTF.

The CDR3 protein is CATRYAGGSQETQYF. As DNA, the CDR3 is TGTGCCACCAGGTACGCGGGAGGAAGCCAAGAGACCCAGTACTTC. The chain carries TRBV6-2 or TRBV6-3 and TRBJ2-5, with 8 bases fitting TRBD2. The junction had 11 bases not matched to a gene; V was cut back by 10 bases and J by 1 base. This CDR3 is built from 15 residues. Germline lookup yields CDR1 MNHEY and CDR2 SVGEGT.

CDR3 nucleotides: TGCGCCAGCAGCGTCGGGGTTCAAGAGACCCAGTACTTC. Amino acid sequence: CASSVGVQETQYF. The V call is TRBV5-1, the J call TRBJ2-5, with a tentative D call TRBD2 (5 bases). This CDR3 comprises 13 residues. Deletions cut 4 bases from V and 2 bases from J, with 9 bases between. Per germline, CDR1 SGHRS and CDR2 YFSETQ.

The chain links TRBV7-2 to TRBJ2-1; D is unresolved. The CDR3 is made up of 12 amino acids. In germline, CDR1 is SGHTA, CDR2 FQGNSA. The germline V and J ends were trimmed by 6 bases and 6 bases, with 9 bases remaining between them. In DNA, the CDR3 is TGTGCCAGCAGATACGATTTCAATGAGCAGTTCTTC. Protein sequence: CASRYDFNEQFF. The entire variable domain, with the rest obtained from reference TRBV7-2 and TRBJ2-1, is as follows: GAGVSQSPSNKVTEKGKDVELRCDPISGHTALYWYRQSLGQGLEFLIYFQGNSAPDKSGLPSDRFSAERTGGSVSTLTIQRTQQEDSAVYLCASRYDFNEQFFGPGTRLTVL.

The chain is built from TRBV2 and TRBJ1-5; D gene unclear. Germline-derived CDR1 and CDR2 are SNHLY and FYNNEI. V shed 6 bases and J shed 2 bases, with 11 bases lying between them. The CDR3 runs to 14 residues. The CDR3 region has the DNA TGTGCCAGCAGCCCCGAGTCCGGCAATCAGCCCCAGCATTTT. It yields the protein CASSPESGNQPQHF.

This clone was seen a handful of times. The gene calls are TRBV6-5 and TRBJ1-1; D may be TRBD1 (6 bases). The CDR3 sequence is 15 residues long. V was cut by 5 bases and J by 1 base, with 14 bases left in between. The V gene's germline CDR1 is MNHEY and CDR2 SVGAGI. CDR3 nucleotide sequence: TGTGCCAGCAGTCGCACGGGGGCGGGGAACACTGAAGCTTTCTTT. Protein: CASSRTGAGNTEAFF.

This clone was seen a single time. No DNA is shown, since the ends of the CDR3 on it are uncertain; the CDR3 is the one TCRdb lists. V gene TRBV28 combines with J gene TRBJ1-2. Germline-derived CDR1 and CDR2 are MDHEN and SYDVKM. Ends included, the CDR3 has 14 residues. CDR3 amino acids: CASSFGEGGYGYTF.

V gene TRBV3-1 (or the pseudogene TRBV3-2) combines with J gene TRBJ1-3, with unresolved D. The ends were cut back, 0 bases at V and 4 bases at J, with 10 bases in the middle. Germline lookup yields CDR1 LGHDT and CDR2 YNNKEL (reference sequence). This CDR3 contains 15 residues. The CDR3 sequence: CASSQELRSGNTIYF. The DNA of the CDR3 is TGTGCCAGCAGCCAAGAGCTCCGGTCCGGAAACACCATATATTTT.

V is TRBV7-2 and J is TRBJ2-2; TRBD1 matches 8 bases. The ends lost 4 bases at V and 5 bases at J; junction bases unmatched: 9. The CDR3 is 16 residues long. CDR1 is SGHTA and CDR2 is FQGNSA in the germline V gene. CDR3 residues: CASSYRPGQETGELFF. The CDR3 coding sequence is TGTGCCAGCAGCTATCGGCCGGGACAGGAAACCGGGGAGCTGTTTTTT.

The chain joins TRBV12-5 to TRBJ2-1; 8 bases map to TRBD1. Germline V gene lookup returns CDR1 LGHNT and CDR2 FRNRAP. This CDR3 comprises 16 residues. The V gene end was trimmed by 2 bases and the J gene end by 3 bases; junction bases not matched to a gene: 6. The CDR3 is CASGLFIRGLYNEQFF. CDR3 DNA sequence: TGTGCTAGTGGTTTGTTCATCAGGGGGCTCTACAATGAGCAGTTCTTC.

The rearrangement joins TRBV6-2 or TRBV6-3 to TRBJ1-1; perhaps TRBD1 as D (6 bases). The germline gives CDR1 MNHEY, CDR2 SVGEGT. The CDR3 runs to 13 residues. The V end lost 5 bases, the J end lost 0 bases, and 7 bases lay between the germline ends. CDR3 bases: TGTGCCAGCAGTGGACAGCTGAACACTGAAGCTTTCTTT. It yields the protein CASSGQLNTEAFF.

This clone was seen only a few times. The chain is built from TRBV7-8 and TRBJ1-5, with TRBD1 identical over 10 bases. Germline V lookup: CDR1 SGHVS, CDR2 FQNEAQ. This CDR3 region has 15 residues. J gave up 6 bases and V 6 bases, and 8 bases lay outside the gene matches. The DNA of the CDR3 is TGTGCCAGCAGAGAGGACAGGGGGAAGGGTCAGCCCCAGCATTTT. This gives the protein CASREDRGKGQPQHF.

The sample holds a few counts of this clone. The chain joins TRBV5-4 to TRBJ2-1; 10 bases are shared with TRBD2. The CDR3 totals 17 residues. CDR1 and CDR2 (germline): SGHNT, YYREEE (reference sequence). V lost 0 bases to trimming and J lost 0 bases; unmatched junction nucleotides: 3. The DNA for the CDR3 is TGTGCCAGCAGCTTGGCACTAGCGGGGAGCTCCTACAATGAGCAGTTCTTC. Translation gives CASSLALAGSSYNEQFF.

V usage is TRBV5-6 and J usage is TRBJ2-7; the D call may be TRBD1 or TRBD2 (7 bases each). The V gene lost 0 bases and the J gene lost 6 bases, with 16 bases spanning the gap. Per the germline V gene, CDR1 is SGHDT and CDR2 is YYEEEE. This CDR3 has 15 amino acids. CDR3 nucleotides: TGTGCCAGCAGCTTGGTTGACAGGGAGGGCCCCGAGCAGTACTTC. This encodes CASSLVDREGPEQYF.

The rearrangement uses TRBV19 and TRBJ2-5, with D possibly TRBD2 on 7 matching bases. The CDR3 extends over 18 amino acids. Trimming took off 6 bases at V and 4 bases at J, with 27 bases between the two ends. CDR1 and CDR2 from the germline V gene are LNHDA and SQIVND (reference sequence). In DNA form, the CDR3 reads TGTGCCAGTAGCAAAGGGGTACCGAAAAGGGGGGGCCCAGAGACCCAGTACTTC. This gives the protein CASSKGVPKRGGPETQYF.

This chain links TRBV2 with TRBJ2-5, with D unresolved. CDR1 is SNHLY and CDR2 is FYNNEI in the germline V gene. CDR3 length: 13 residues. V was trimmed by 4 bases and J by 4 bases, leaving 10 bases between them. The CDR3 DNA sequence: TGTGCCAGCAGTGTGGCCACGGGAGAGACCCAGTACTTC. It translates to CASSVATGETQYF.

The DNA for the CDR3 is TGTGCCAGCAGGATGGCTAGCGGCGGGGGAAACCAAGAGACCCAGTACTTC. Its protein product is CASRMASGGGNQETQYF. J is TRBJ2-5 and V is TRBV2, with 7 bases matching TRBD2. Germline CDR1 SNHLY, CDR2 FYNNEI. The trim removed 6 bases at V and 0 bases at J, leaving 13 bases unmatched. CDR3 length: 17 amino acids.

The gene calls are TRBV6-2 or TRBV6-3 and TRBJ2-7; 13 nucleotides align to TRBD2. The length of the CDR3 is 17 residues. In germline, CDR1 is MNHEY, CDR2 SVGEGT. Trimming took 2 bases from V and 3 from J; bases not matched to a gene: 7. CDR3 in DNA: TGTGCCAGCAGTTACCCGACTAGCGGGGGGCCTAACTACGAGCAGTACTTC. Its protein product is CASSYPTSGGPNYEQYF.